This TCR beta chain comes out of a study of graft-versus-host responses after intestinal transplantation. About the research overall: Transplant recipients had multivisceral, liver-intestinal, or isolated intestinal grafts. After anti-thymocyte globulin induction, recipients took tacrolimus and steroids for 2 to 3 years.

Looked up from germline, CDR1 is SGHDT and CDR2 is YYEEEE. The CDR3 consists of 11 residues. V dropped 5 bases and J dropped 10 bases, with 10 bases sitting between them. With respect to this clone: Its antigen is not known.

Clones were read by immunoSEQ multiplex PCR, and TCRdb kept only the in-frame ones, dropping some. Of 140,000 or so clones listed, around nine tenths are singletons. General study points: Clonal ratios of graft-versus-host to host-versus-graft in allografts were high for patients exhibiting graft-donor T cell macrochimerism. Circulating GvH clones peaking coincided with falling HvG clones soon after transplant.

The TCR sequence derives from a human donor who received an intestinal transplant. The sequences come from unstimulated CD4+ T cells sorted from spleen or lymph node cells, collected before intestinal transplant. The chain is built from TRBV5-6 and TRBJ2-1; D may be TRBD1 (5 bases). The DNA of the CDR3 is TGTGCCAGCAGGTTCTCAGGGGAGCAGTTCTTC. Translating gives CASRFSGEQFF.